Described below is a single TCR beta chain sequence and its context. These data are taken from a study of blood T cell repertoires in COVID-19. At the level of the study: Samples taken during acute and convalescent COVID-19 were collected in the United States, Italy and Spain. T cells, B-cell-depleted T cells, or PBMCs provided the cDNA or gDNA that served as material.

How the authors handled the data: Amplification from reference gene primers served as the basis for estimated nucleated cell counts. The table came from immunoSEQ multiplex PCR; TCRdb's copy has only in-frame clones and leaves some out. D and trimming come from the DNA, and the V and J calls and clone size come from that table. This table has roughly 100,000 clones, around 76% appearing once. V lost 5 bases to trimming and J lost 7 bases; unmatched junction nucleotides: 9. From germline, CDR1 is SGHNT and CDR2 YENEEA. The length of the CDR3 is 15 residues. The clonotype originates from a woman aged 70-85 years with acute or convalescent COVID-19. Sequencing was performed on peripheral blood. This rearrangement joins TRBV11-3 to TRBJ2-2; 8 bases align to TRBD1. The CDR3 sequence is CASSVSRGQGGELFF. The CDR3 nucleotides read TGTGCCAGCAGCGTATCCAGGGGGCAGGGCGGGGAGCTGTTTTTT.